A single T cell receptor (beta chain) is shown here with its context. Its target is unknown. These data originate in a study of OX40 agonist ivuxolimab in advanced cancers. On the study more broadly: Dose-escalation patients had hepatocellular carcinoma, melanoma, renal cell or head and neck cancer. General study findings and limits: With doses of 0.1 to 3.0 mg/kg, CD4+ and CD8+ blood T cells had undergone clonal expansion by week 6. Certain nonresponding patients likewise had low normalized T-cell clonal expansion.

V lost 0 bases to trimming and J lost 4 bases, with 15 bases between them. CDR1 is MGHRA and CDR2 is YSYEKL in the germline V gene. CDR3 length: 16 amino acids. Using immunoSEQ multiplex PCR, the repertoire was profiled, and TCRdb retains in-frame clones only, with some absent. The sample gives about 50,000 clones, 90% to 95% of which show up once; over 20% is in the top ten. Baseline, cycle 4 day 1, and cycle 7 day 1 were the blood sampling points. The origin of this receptor is an adult with an advanced solid tumor such as melanoma, head and neck, liver or kidney cancer. The chain recombines TRBV4-1 with TRBJ2-5; possible D gene TRBD1, 5 bases. The sample here was CD4+ or CD8+ T cells sorted from blood, taken in a trial of the OX40 agonist ivuxolimab. CDR3 amino acids: CASSQEGELLRETQYF. As DNA, the CDR3 is TGCGCCAGCAGCCAAGAAGGGGAACTCCTCCGAGAGACCCAGTACTTC.